This is a list of T cell receptor beta chains from one sample in a study of long-term antiretroviral therapy in people with HIV. Sequenced by immunoSEQ multiplex PCR; TCRdb stores in-frame clones only, minus some. Of around 33,000 clones listed, roughly 82% were seen once; the top ten hold around 13%. The input for sequencing was unsorted PBMCs, taken 0.3 years after starting antiretroviral therapy. The origin of the receptors is a man aged 18 to 29 with HIV. CDR3s include the opening cysteine and the closing phenylalanine or tryptophan. Each record gives: D gene, J gene, V gene, CDR3 protein, CDR3 DNA. A D gene is named only where the DNA matches it firmly.

>NA|TRBJ1-6|TRBV2
CASSEFGTRGNSPLHF
TGTGCCAGCAGTGAATTTGGCACTCGTGGCAATTCACCCCTCCACTTT
>NA|TRBJ1-2|TRBV10-3
CAIPGPRGEAGYTF
TGTGCCATCCCTGGGCCACGGGGCGAGGCTGGCTACACCTTC
>NA|TRBJ1-2|TRBV9
CASTSDSGSFGGYTF
TGTGCCAGCACTTCAGATTCAGGCTCTTTCGGTGGCTACACCTTC
>NA|TRBJ2-3|TRBV7-2
CASSLVGWAGDTQYF
TGTGCCAGCAGCTTAGTTGGGTGGGCAGGAGATACGCAGTATTTT
>NA|TRBJ1-1|TRBV19
CASIGWGHTEAFF
TGTGCCAGTATCGGATGGGGGCACACTGAAGCTTTCTTT
>TRBD2|TRBJ2-7|TRBV10-2
CASSGTILYEQYF
TGCGCCAGCAGCGGGACTATCCTATACGAGCAGTACTTC
>TRBD2|TRBJ2-3|TRBV2
CASSRLAGGGADTQYF
TGTGCCAGCAGTCGACTAGCGGGAGGGGGGGCAGATACGCAGTATTTT
>NA|TRBJ2-1|TRBV20-1
CSARLGVGQFF
TGCAGTGCTAGATTAGGGGTCGGGCAGTTCTTC
>NA|TRBJ1-4|TRBV5-6
CASSLVATNEKLFF
TGTGCCAGCAGCTTAGTTGCAACTAATGAAAAACTGTTTTTT
>NA|TRBJ1-4|TRBV28
CASSLPQVNEKLFF
TGTGCCAGCAGTTTACCACAGGTTAATGAAAAGCTGTTTTTT